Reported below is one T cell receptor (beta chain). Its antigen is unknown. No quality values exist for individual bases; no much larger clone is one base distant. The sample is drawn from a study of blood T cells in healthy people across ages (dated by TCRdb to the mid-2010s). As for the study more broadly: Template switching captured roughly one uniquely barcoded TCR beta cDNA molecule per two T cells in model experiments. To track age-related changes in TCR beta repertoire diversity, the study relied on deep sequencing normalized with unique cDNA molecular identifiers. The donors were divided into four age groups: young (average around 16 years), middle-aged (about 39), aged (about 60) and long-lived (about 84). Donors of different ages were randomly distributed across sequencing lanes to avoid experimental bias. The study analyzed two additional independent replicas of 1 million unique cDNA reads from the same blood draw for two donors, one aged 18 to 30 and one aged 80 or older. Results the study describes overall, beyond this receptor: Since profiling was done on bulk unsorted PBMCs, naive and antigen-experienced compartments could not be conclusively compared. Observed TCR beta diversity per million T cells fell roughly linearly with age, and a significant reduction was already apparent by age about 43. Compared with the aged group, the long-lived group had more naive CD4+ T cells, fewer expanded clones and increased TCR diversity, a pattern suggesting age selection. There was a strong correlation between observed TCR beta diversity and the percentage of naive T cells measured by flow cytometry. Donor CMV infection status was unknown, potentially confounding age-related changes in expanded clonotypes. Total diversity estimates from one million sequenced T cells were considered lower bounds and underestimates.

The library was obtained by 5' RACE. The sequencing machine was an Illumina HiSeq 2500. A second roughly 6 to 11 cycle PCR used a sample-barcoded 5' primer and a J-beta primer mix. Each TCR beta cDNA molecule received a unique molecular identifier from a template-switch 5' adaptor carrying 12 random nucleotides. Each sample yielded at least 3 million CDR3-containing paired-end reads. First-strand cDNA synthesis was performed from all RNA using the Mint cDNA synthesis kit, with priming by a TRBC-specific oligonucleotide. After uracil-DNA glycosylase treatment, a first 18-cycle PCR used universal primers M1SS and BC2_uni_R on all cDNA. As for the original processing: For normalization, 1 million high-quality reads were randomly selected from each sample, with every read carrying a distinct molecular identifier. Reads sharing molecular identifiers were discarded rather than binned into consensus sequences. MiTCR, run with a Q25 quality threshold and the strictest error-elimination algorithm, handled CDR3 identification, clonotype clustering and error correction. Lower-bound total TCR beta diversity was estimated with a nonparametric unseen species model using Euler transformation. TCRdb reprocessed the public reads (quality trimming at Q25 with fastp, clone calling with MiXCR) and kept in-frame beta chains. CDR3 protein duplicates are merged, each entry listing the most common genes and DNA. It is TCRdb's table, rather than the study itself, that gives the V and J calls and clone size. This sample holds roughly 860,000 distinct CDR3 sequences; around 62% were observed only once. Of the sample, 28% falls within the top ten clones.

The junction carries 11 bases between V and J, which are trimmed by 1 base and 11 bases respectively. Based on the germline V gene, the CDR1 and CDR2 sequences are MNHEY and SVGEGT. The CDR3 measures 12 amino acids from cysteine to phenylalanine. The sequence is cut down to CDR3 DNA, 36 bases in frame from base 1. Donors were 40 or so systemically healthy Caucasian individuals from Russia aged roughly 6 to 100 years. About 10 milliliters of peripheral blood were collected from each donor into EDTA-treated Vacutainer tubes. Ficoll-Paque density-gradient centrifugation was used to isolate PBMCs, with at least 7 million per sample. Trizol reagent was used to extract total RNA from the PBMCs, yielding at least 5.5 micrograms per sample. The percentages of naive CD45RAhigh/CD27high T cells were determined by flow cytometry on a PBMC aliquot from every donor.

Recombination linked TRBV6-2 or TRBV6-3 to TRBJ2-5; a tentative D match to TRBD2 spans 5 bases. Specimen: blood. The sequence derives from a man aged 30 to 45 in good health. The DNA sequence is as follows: TGTGCCAGCAGTTACTTCGGAGGTGAGCAGTACTTC. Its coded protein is CASSYFGGEQYF.